These 25 T cell receptor beta chains came from one sample sequenced in a study of Ad26.COV2.S vaccination and SARS-CoV-2 variants. Indicated treatment: around 19 received Ad26.COV2.S at low or high dose, single or two shots; five or six received placebo; per-sample allocation not given. Material that was analyzed had been drawn on day 63 after the first vaccine or placebo injection. Sequencing was performed with immunoSEQ multiplex PCR; in TCRdb, only in-frame clones are kept and a portion is missing. The sample has 400,000 to 450,000 clones, about nine tenths seen once. Here the sequenced sample was peripheral blood, taken in a trial of Ad26.COV2.S vaccine versus placebo. These receptors all come from a person aged 18-65 years who received the Ad26.COV2.S COVID-19 vaccine or a placebo.

The chain combines TRBV14 with TRBJ1-1; D ambiguous. The V gene's germline CDR1 is SGHDN and CDR2 FVKESK. This CDR3 comprises 13 residues. Trimming took 5 bases from V and 1 from J, leaving 8 bases between them. CDR3 loop: CASSFQQNTEAFF. The CDR3 DNA sequence: TGTGCCAGCAGCTTTCAGCAGAACACTGAAGCTTTCTTT. Using reference TRBV14 and TRBJ1-1 for the parts outside the CDR3, the full variable domain is EAGVTQFPSHSVIEKGQTVTLRCDPISGHDNLYWYRRVMGKEIKFLLHFVKESKQDESGMPNNRFLAERTGGTYSTLKVQPAELEDSGVYFCASSFQQNTEAFFGQGTRLTVV.

This clone was counted a single time. The rearrangement joins TRBV14 to TRBJ1-2; D is undetermined. The CDR3 has 12 amino acids. V lost 1 base, J lost 9 bases, and 9 bases lay in between. Germline V gene lookup returns CDR1 SGHDN and CDR2 FVKESK. CDR3 in amino acids: CASSQVVGSYTF. CDR3 in DNA: TGTGCCAGCAGCCAAGTGGTGGGGAGCTACACCTTC.

The chain recombines TRBV5-1 with TRBJ2-5, with a weak D call TRBD2 (6 bases). CDR1 is SGHRS and CDR2 is YFSETQ in the germline V gene. V was shortened by 2 bases and J by 1 base, with 15 bases between the two germline ends. The CDR3 totals 16 residues. In nucleotides, the CDR3 is TGCGCCAGCAGCTTAGGAGGGTACCAAATCCAAGAGACCCAGTACTTC. This codes for CASSLGGYQIQETQYF.

The gene calls are TRBV3-1 (or the pseudogene TRBV3-2) and TRBJ2-5; no clear D gene. The CDR3 covers 12 residues. CDR1 and CDR2 from the germline V gene are LGHDT and YNNKEL (reference sequence). V was trimmed by 0 bases and J by 7 bases, leaving 6 bases between them. The CDR3 sequence: CASSQEMVTQYF. The CDR3 DNA reads TGTGCCAGCAGCCAAGAAATGGTGACCCAGTACTTC.

The chain carries TRBV28 and TRBJ2-7, with TRBD1 identical over 7 bases. Trimming cost V 6 bases and J 5 bases; bases outside gene matches: 10. The germline CDR1 and CDR2 sequences are MDHEN and SYDVKM. This CDR3 is 14 amino acids long. CDR3: CASSHRGVVHEQYF. DNA of the CDR3: TGTGCCAGCAGCCACAGGGGCGTCGTCCACGAGCAGTACTTC.

This chain joins TRBV28 and TRBJ2-7; possibly TRBD1 or TRBD2 for D (5 bases each). Germline lookup yields CDR1 MDHEN and CDR2 SYDVKM. This CDR3 has 18 amino acids. Between the trimmed V and J ends, which lost 1 base and 3 bases, there was a span of 22 bases. The CDR3 spells CASSLFRDGISTRYEQYF. As DNA, the CDR3 is TGTGCCAGCAGTTTATTCCGGGACGGGATTTCGACCCGCTACGAGCAGTACTTC.

This chain connects TRBV6-5 to TRBJ1-5; D gene unclear. V lost 0 bases to trimming and J lost 4 bases, with 4 bases between them. Looked up from germline, CDR1 is MNHEY and CDR2 is SVGAGI. This CDR3 has 13 residues. CDR3 sequence reads: CASSYSLNQPQHF. The DNA of the CDR3 is TGTGCCAGCAGTTACTCCCTAAATCAGCCCCAGCATTTT.

The V and J genes are TRBV6-6 and TRBJ2-2; D might be TRBD1 (5 bases). Trimming took off 0 bases at V and 1 base at J, with 9 bases between the two ends. Germline V gene lookup returns CDR1 MNHNY and CDR2 SVGAGI (reference sequence). There are 16 residues in the CDR3. The CDR3 DNA is TGTGCCAGCAGTTACTCCCAGGGTTGGAACACCGGGGAGCTGTTTTTT. Translated: CASSYSQGWNTGELFF.

The V call is TRBV11-2, the J call TRBJ2-7; 7 bases are a match to TRBD2. The germline V gene has CDR1 SGHAT and CDR2 FQNNGV. The trim removed 1 base at V and 3 bases at J, leaving 9 bases unmatched. The CDR3 covers 16 residues. This CDR3 reads CASSLGLGEGSYEQYF. CDR3 in DNA: TGTGCCAGCAGCTTAGGATTGGGGGAGGGGAGCTACGAGCAGTACTTC. The full variable domain, with the rest looked up from reference TRBV11-2 and TRBJ2-7, is EAGVAQSPRYKIIEKRQSVAFWCNPISGHATLYWYQQILGQGPKLLIQFQNNGVVDDSQLPKDRFSAERLKGVDSTLKIQPAKLEDSAVYLCASSLGLGEGSYEQYFGPGTRLTVT.

The V and J genes are TRBV7-9 and TRBJ2-7, with a weak D call TRBD1 (5 bases). Trimming shortened V by 1 base and J by 5 bases, and 12 bases separated the two germline ends. This CDR3 contains 14 residues. The germline V gene encodes CDR1 SEHNR and CDR2 FQNEAQ (reference sequence). The CDR3 loop is CASSLDGRAHEQYF. The CDR3 coding sequence is TGTGCCAGCAGCTTAGATGGCAGGGCCCACGAGCAGTACTTC.

The V gene is TRBV6-5, the J gene TRBJ2-5; maybe TRBD2 (6 bases). Germline CDR1 MNHEY, CDR2 SVGAGI. The germline V and J ends were trimmed by 5 bases and 5 bases, with 15 bases remaining between them. The CDR3 covers 14 residues. CDR3 protein: CASSQTRGKETQYF. CDR3 nucleotide sequence: TGTGCCAGCAGTCAGACTAGAGGGAAGGAGACCCAGTACTTC.

This rearrangement joins TRBV30 to TRBJ1-1; no clear D. V was trimmed by 0 bases and J by 7 bases, leaving 9 bases between them. From germline, CDR1 is GTSNPN and CDR2 SVGIG (reference sequence). CDR3 size: 12 residues. Here the CDR3 DNA reads TGTGCCTGGAGTGTAGATTTATTTGAAGCTTTCTTT. This encodes CAWSVDLFEAFF.

Worth noting for this clone: The junction differs from germline at one of its ends, possibly a read error. J is TRBJ1-2 and V is TRBV10-2; 8 bases fit TRBD1. Germline CDR1 reads WSHSY; CDR2 reads SAAADI. The length of the CDR3 is 12 residues. CDR3 protein: CASSGTGFARSF. Here the CDR3 DNA reads TGCGCCAGCAGCGGGACAGGTTTTGCCCGGTCTTTC.

This clone is a singleton in its sample. This sequence joins TRBV7-9 and TRBJ2-1; 7 bases agree with TRBD1. CDR3 length: 16 amino acids. In germline, CDR1 is SEHNR, CDR2 FQNEAQ (reference sequence). Trimming cost V 5 bases and J 7 bases; bases outside gene matches: 14. The CDR3 sequence: CASSTNTGELSNEQFF. CDR3 nucleotide sequence: TGTGCCAGCAGCACTAATACAGGGGAACTCTCAAATGAGCAGTTCTTC.

This clone was detected once. V is TRBV7-2 and J is TRBJ1-4; no reliable D call. Germline values: CDR1 SGHTA, CDR2 FQGNSA. Between the trimmed V and J ends, which lost 1 base and 7 bases, there was a span of 10 bases. This CDR3 is built from 14 residues. As DNA, the CDR3 is TGTGCCAGCAGCTTAGTGGTGCAGGCTGAAAAACTGTTTTTT. This sequence encodes CASSLVVQAEKLFF.

The chain joins TRBV6-5 to TRBJ1-1, with unresolved D. V was cut by 6 bases and J by 2 bases, with 4 bases left in between. The CDR3 is made up of 11 amino acids. Per the germline V gene, CDR1 is MNHEY and CDR2 is SVGAGI. In nucleotides, the CDR3 is TGTGCCAGCAGGGTTAACACTGAAGCTTTCTTT. Encoded protein: CASRVNTEAFF.

J is TRBJ1-2 and V is TRBV7-9; TRBD1 matches at 9 bases. The CDR3 is 16 amino acids. Per germline, CDR1 SEHNR and CDR2 FQNEAQ (reference sequence). V was clipped by 5 bases and J by 0 bases; unmatched bases: 7. The CDR3: CASSLRTGVPNYGYTF. CDR3 sequence (DNA): TGTGCCAGCAGCCTCCGGACAGGGGTCCCTAACTATGGCTACACCTTC.

This chain connects TRBV19 to TRBJ1-3; D ambiguous. Germline V CDR1 and CDR2: LNHDA, SQIVND (reference sequence). This CDR3 comprises 15 residues. The germline V and J ends were trimmed by 6 bases and 0 bases, with 12 bases remaining between them. This CDR3 is CASSLSTSSGNTIYF. CDR3 bases: TGTGCCAGTAGCCTTTCGACAAGCTCTGGAAACACCATATATTTT.

V and J are TRBV28 and TRBJ1-4; D not resolved. V was trimmed by 0 bases and J by 0 bases, leaving 8 bases between them. CDR3 size: 16 residues. Germline CDR1 and CDR2: MDHEN and SYDVKM. CDR3: CASSLWASATNEKLFF. In DNA form, the CDR3 reads TGTGCCAGCAGTTTATGGGCCAGCGCAACTAATGAAAAACTGTTTTTT.

The V gene is TRBV4-3, the J gene TRBJ1-2; 7 positions agree with TRBD1. The length of the CDR3 is 17 residues. CDR1 LGHNA and CDR2 YSLEER come from the germline V gene. The trim removed 1 base at V and 2 bases at J, leaving 10 bases unmatched. The CDR3 sequence: CASSQVGTGEFNYGYTF. The CDR3, as DNA: TGCGCCAGCAGCCAAGTCGGAACAGGGGAATTCAACTATGGCTACACCTTC.

CDR3 in DNA: TGTGCCAGCAAGGGGTTGCGGGGCTGGGGCTATGGCTACACCTTC. This gives the protein CASKGLRGWGYGYTF. The genes are TRBV2 and TRBJ1-2; TRBD1 might be the D (5 bases). The CDR3 length is 15 residues. Trimming pared 7 bases from V and 4 bases from J, leaving 19 bases between. From germline, CDR1 is SNHLY and CDR2 FYNNEI.

The chain has TRBV24-1 and TRBJ2-2; TRBD1 matches 11 bases. J gave up 7 bases and V 4 bases, and 7 bases lay outside the gene matches. This CDR3 has 16 amino acids. Germline V CDR1 and CDR2: KGHDR, SFDVKD. DNA for the CDR3: TGTGCCACCAGTGACCCGGGACAGGGGGATAACGGGGAGCTGTTTTTT. Translating it yields CATSDPGQGDNGELFF.

The chain employs TRBV4-3 and TRBJ2-3; 9 bases match TRBD2. The length of the CDR3 is 16 residues. CDR1 LGHNA and CDR2 YSLEER come from the germline V gene. Trimming took 4 bases from V and 5 from J; bases not matched to a gene: 10. The chain's CDR3 is CASSRNPAGGRDTQYF. CDR3 in DNA: TGCGCCAGCAGCCGGAATCCGGCGGGGGGGCGAGATACGCAGTATTTT.

The chain joins TRBV30 to TRBJ1-1; 8 nucleotides line up with TRBD1. The V gene's germline CDR1 is GTSNPN and CDR2 SVGIG (reference sequence). J gave up 0 bases and V 0 bases, and 9 bases lay outside the gene matches. The CDR3 length is 17 residues. CDR3 sequence (DNA): TGTGCCTGGAGTGTGGCAGGGGGCTTCTTCATGAACACTGAAGCTTTCTTT. Translated, it gives CAWSVAGGFFMNTEAFF.

The chain has TRBV7-9 and TRBJ2-3; 7 nucleotides match TRBD1. The J segment lost 2 bases and the V segment lost 0 bases, leaving 8 bases of the junction unmatched. The CDR3 runs 17 residues. In germline, CDR1 is SEHNR, CDR2 FQNEAQ (reference sequence). The CDR3 DNA reads TGTGCCAGCAGCTTAGCCCTGACAGGGAAACTCACAGATACGCAGTATTTT. Translating gives CASSLALTGKLTDTQYF.